The clone carrying this TCR beta chain was seen a handful of times. Germline V gene lookup returns CDR1 SGHDT and CDR2 YYEEEE. Losses at the gene ends were 4 bases for V and 10 bases for J; bases not matched to a gene: 4. The CDR3 is 14 residues long. These data are taken from a study of blood T cell repertoires in COVID-19. Libraries were prepared by immunoSEQ multiplex PCR; TCRdb keeps only in-frame clonotypes and omits some of them. There are more than 200,000 clones in the sample; approximately 78% occur only once, and approximately 8.4% lies in the top ten. This sequence originates from an elderly woman with COVID-19, enrolled during active disease. The chain has TRBV5-6 and TRBJ2-1; 14 bases agree with TRBD2. Specimen: peripheral blood. The DNA of the CDR3 is TGTGCCAGCAGCCTCGGACTAGCGGGAGGCGAGCAGTTCTTC. It translates to CASSLGLAGGEQFF.